This TCR beta chain was profiled in a study of blood T cell repertoires in COVID-19. Turning to the study itself: T cells, B-cell-depleted T cells, or PBMCs provided the cDNA or gDNA that served as material.

The CDR3 contains 15 residues. Trimming cost V 7 bases and J 0 bases, with 13 bases left between them. Germline V gene data show CDR1 as SNHLY and CDR2 as FYNNEI. Sequencing used immunoSEQ multiplex PCR; TCRdb keeps in-frame clones, though not all of them. This sample has approximately 27,000 clones, with 88% found just once. This sequence originates from a woman aged 50 to 60 with active COVID-19. Sequencing used peripheral blood. This chain joins TRBV2 and TRBJ1-5, with D maybe TRBD1 (5 bases). CDR3 loop: CASTIGGYSNQPQHF. In DNA form, the CDR3 reads TGTGCCAGCACCATCGGGGGATATAGCAATCAGCCCCAGCATTTT.